A single sample is the source of the 9 T cell receptor beta chains below, sequenced in a study of blood T cells in healthy people across ages. It was with a sample-barcoded 5' primer and a J-beta primer mix that a second PCR of roughly 7 to 12 cycles was run. Via MiXCR, TCRdb re-called the 5' RACE reads, giving one row per CDR3 protein. The sample has some 1.6 million distinct CDR3 sequences, roughly 30% seen once; the top ten hold around 11%. The specimen was blood. These receptor sequences come from a woman aged 25-40 years in good health.

The genes are TRBV18 and TRBJ2-1; the match to TRBD1 covers 10 bases. This CDR3 spans 15 amino acids. Per germline, CDR1 KGHSH and CDR2 LQKENI. Trimming at V came to 3 bases and at J to 5 bases, leaving 4 bases not matched to a gene. The CDR3 reads CASSPGQGTDNEQFF. For the CDR3, the DNA is TGTGCCAGCTCACCGGGACAGGGGACAGACAATGAGCAGTTCTTC.

This clonotype has at least ten counts. The chain couples TRBV7-9 to TRBJ2-7; D is possibly TRBD1 or TRBD2 (5 bases each). Trimming pared 3 bases from V and 6 bases from J, leaving 18 bases between. This CDR3 contains 15 residues. Germline values: CDR1 SEHNR, CDR2 FQNEAQ (reference sequence). The DNA for the CDR3 is TGTGCCAGCAGCTTGAAAGGACGGGGACGACGCGAGCAGTACTTC. It is translated as CASSLKGRGRREQYF.

V is TRBV27 and J is TRBJ2-7; D gene uncertain. V lost 2 bases, J lost 4 bases, and 15 bases lay in between. Looked up from germline, CDR1 is MNHEY and CDR2 is SMNVEV (reference sequence). The CDR3 covers 15 residues. The DNA for the CDR3 is TGTGCCAGCAGTTTAAGGCCTAGTGATTGGTACGAGCAGTACTTC. As protein: CASSLRPSDWYEQYF.

This clonotype was counted a few times. The V call is TRBV30, the J call TRBJ1-2; D is unclear. The CDR3 has 11 amino acids. The germline V gene has CDR1 GTSNPN and CDR2 SVGIG (reference sequence). The V end was cut by 1 base, the J end by 5 bases, with 5 bases between. CDR3 amino acids: CAWSDSYGYTF. The CDR3 DNA follows: TGTGCCTGGAGTGATTCGTATGGCTACACCTTC.

The genes are TRBV9 and TRBJ2-1, with D perhaps TRBD2 (6 bases). V was trimmed by 5 bases and J by 5 bases, leaving 14 bases between them. The CDR3 totals 14 residues. Germline lookup yields CDR1 SGDLS and CDR2 YYNGEE. CDR3 nucleotide sequence: TGTGCCAGCAGTCGGTGGGGGGACCACAATGAGCAGTTCTTC. Protein sequence: CASSRWGDHNEQFF.

The chain couples TRBV6-5 to TRBJ2-7, with TRBD1 matching over 7 bases. Trimming took 5 bases from V and 4 from J; bases not matched to a gene: 8. The CDR3 runs 14 residues. Germline V gene sequence: CDR1 MNHEY, CDR2 SVGAGI. In nucleotides, the CDR3 is TGTGCCAGCAGTCGGGGACAGAACTTTTACGAGCAGTACTTC. Its protein product is CASSRGQNFYEQYF.

The V call is TRBV19, the J call TRBJ2-1, with 9 bases identical to TRBD1. V lost 5 bases to trimming and J lost 3 bases; unmatched junction nucleotides: 5. CDR3 length: 15 amino acids. Germline CDR1 reads LNHDA; CDR2 reads SQIVND (reference sequence). CDR3: CASSGTGSGYNEQFF. The CDR3 region has the DNA TGTGCCAGTAGTGGGACAGGGTCGGGCTACAATGAGCAGTTCTTC.

The chain joins TRBV7-3 to TRBJ1-1; TRBD1 matches at 7 bases. The V segment lost 3 bases and the J segment 3 bases; nucleotides outside the gene matches: 4. The CDR3 has 14 amino acids. Germline CDR1 reads SGHTA; CDR2 reads FQGTGA. The CDR3 loop reads CASSFTGVDTEAFF. The CDR3 region has the DNA TGTGCCAGCAGCTTCACAGGGGTGGACACTGAAGCTTTCTTT.

The chain uses TRBV20-1 and TRBJ1-2; D gene uncertain. The germline V gene has CDR1 DFQATT and CDR2 SNEGSKA (reference sequence). Trimming removed 2 bases at V and 6 bases at J, with 7 bases between. The CDR3 runs 11 residues. CDR3 nucleotide sequence: TGCAGTGCTAGATTGGCTCATGGCTACACCTTC. It translates to CSARLAHGYTF.